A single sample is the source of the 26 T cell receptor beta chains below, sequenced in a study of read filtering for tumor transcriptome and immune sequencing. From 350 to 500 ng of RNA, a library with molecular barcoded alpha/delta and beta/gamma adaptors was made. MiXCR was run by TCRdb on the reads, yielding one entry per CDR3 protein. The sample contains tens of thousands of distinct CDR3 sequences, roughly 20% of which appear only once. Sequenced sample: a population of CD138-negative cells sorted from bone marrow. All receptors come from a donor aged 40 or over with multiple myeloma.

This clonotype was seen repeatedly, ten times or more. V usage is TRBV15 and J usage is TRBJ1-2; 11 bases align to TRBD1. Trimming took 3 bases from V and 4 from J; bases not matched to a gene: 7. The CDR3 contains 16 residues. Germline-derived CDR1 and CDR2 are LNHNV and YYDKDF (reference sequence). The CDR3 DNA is TGTGCCACCAGCAGTGGAGGGACAGGGGGGATCTATGGCTACACCTTC. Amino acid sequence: CATSSGGTGGIYGYTF. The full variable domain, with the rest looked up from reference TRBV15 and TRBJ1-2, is DAMVIQNPRYQVTQFGKPVTLSCSQTLNHNVMYWYQQKSSQAPKLLFHYYDKDFNNEADTPDNFQSRRPNTSFCFLDIRSPGLGDTAMYLCATSSGGTGGIYGYTFGSGTRLTVV.

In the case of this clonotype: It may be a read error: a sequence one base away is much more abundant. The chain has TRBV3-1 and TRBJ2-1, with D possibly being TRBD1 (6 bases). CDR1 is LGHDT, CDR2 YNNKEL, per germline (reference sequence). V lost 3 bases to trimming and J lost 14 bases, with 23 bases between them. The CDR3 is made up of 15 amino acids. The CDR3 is CASSQGASLTSREFF. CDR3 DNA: TGTGCCAGCAGCCAGGGGGCTAGCCTCACTTCAAGAGAGTTCTTC.

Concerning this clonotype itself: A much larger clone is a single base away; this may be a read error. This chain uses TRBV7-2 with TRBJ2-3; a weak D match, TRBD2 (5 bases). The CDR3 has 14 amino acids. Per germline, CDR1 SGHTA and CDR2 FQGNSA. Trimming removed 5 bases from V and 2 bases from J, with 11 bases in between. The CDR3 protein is CASSQTMATDTQYF. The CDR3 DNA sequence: TGTGCCAGCAGCCAGACTATGGCCACAGATACGCAGTATTTT.

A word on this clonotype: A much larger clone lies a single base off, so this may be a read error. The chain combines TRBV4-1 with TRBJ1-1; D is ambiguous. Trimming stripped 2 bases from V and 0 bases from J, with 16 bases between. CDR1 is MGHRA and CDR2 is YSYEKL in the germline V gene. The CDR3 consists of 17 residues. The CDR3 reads CASSQYLGKHMNTEAFF. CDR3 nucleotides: TGCGCCAGCAGCCAATATCTTGGCAAGCACATGAACACTGAAGCTTTCTTT.

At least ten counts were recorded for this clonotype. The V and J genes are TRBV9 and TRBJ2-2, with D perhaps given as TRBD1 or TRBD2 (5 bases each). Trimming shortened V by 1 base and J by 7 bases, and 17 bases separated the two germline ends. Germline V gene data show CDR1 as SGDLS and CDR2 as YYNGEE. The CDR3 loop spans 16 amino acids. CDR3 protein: CASSVIAGGGIGELFF. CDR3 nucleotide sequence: TGTGCCAGCAGCGTAATAGCTGGTGGGGGTATCGGGGAGCTGTTTTTT.

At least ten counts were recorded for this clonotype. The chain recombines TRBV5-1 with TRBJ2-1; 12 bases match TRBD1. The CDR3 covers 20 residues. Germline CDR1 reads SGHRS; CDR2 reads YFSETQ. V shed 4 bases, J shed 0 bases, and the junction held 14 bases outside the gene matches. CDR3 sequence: CASSRAGGTGGPLSYNEQFF. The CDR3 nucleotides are TGCGCCAGCAGCCGCGCAGGCGGGACAGGGGGCCCCCTCTCCTACAATGAGCAGTTCTTC.

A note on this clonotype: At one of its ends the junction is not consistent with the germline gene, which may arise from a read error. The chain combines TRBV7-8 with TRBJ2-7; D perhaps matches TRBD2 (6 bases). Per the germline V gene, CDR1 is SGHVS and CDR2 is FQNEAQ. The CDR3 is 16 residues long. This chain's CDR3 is CASGLAVRLVGHEQYF. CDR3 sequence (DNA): TGTGCCAGCGGCTTAGCGGTGAGGCTAGTCGGTCACGAGCAGTACTTC.

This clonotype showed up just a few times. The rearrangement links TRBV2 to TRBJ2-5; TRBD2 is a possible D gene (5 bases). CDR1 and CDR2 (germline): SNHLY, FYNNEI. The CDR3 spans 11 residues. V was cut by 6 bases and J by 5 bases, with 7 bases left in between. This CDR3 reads CASREEETQYF. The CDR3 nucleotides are TGTGCCAGCAGGGAGGAGGAGACCCAGTACTTC.

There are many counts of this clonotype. DNA for the CDR3: TGCAGTGCTAGAGACAGACTAGCGTTTGGGGAGCTGTTTTTT. Translated: CSARDRLAFGELFF. The chain carries TRBV20-1 and TRBJ2-2; TRBD2 aligns across 8 bases. This CDR3 contains 14 residues. Germline V gene sequence: CDR1 DFQATT, CDR2 SNEGSKA (reference sequence). Losses at the gene ends were 0 bases for V and 8 bases for J; bases not matched to a gene: 5.

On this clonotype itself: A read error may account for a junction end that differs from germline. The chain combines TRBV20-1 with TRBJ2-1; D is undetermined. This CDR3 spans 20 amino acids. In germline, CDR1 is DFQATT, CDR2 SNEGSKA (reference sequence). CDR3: CSARDEGLGDHRRSYNKQFF. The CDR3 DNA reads TGCAGTGCTAGAGATGAAGGGTTAGGTGACCATCGACGGTCCTACAATAAGCAGTTCTTC.

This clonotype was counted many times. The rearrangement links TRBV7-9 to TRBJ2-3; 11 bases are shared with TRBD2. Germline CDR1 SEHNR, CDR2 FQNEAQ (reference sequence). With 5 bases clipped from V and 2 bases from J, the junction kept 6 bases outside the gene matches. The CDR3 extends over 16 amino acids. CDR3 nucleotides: TGTGCCAGCAGCGCTCTAGCGGGGGGCCCCACAGATACGCAGTATTTT. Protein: CASSALAGGPTDTQYF. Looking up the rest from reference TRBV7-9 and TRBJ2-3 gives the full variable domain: DTGVSQNPRHKITKRGQNVTFRCDPISEHNRLYWYRQTLGQGPEFLTYFQNEAQLEKSRLLSDRFSAERPKGSFSTLEIQRTEQGDSAMYLCASSALAGGPTDTQYFGPGTRLTVL.

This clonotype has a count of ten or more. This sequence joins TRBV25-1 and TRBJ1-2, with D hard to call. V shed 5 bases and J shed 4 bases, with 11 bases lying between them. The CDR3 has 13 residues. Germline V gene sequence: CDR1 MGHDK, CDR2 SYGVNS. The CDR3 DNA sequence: TGTGCCAGCAGTCCTCCAGGAAGCTATGGCTACACCTTC. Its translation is CASSPPGSYGYTF.

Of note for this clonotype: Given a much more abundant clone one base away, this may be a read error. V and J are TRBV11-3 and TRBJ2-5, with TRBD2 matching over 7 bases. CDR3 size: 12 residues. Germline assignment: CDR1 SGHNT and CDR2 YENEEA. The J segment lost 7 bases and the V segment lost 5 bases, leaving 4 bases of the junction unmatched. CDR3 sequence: CASSRGDGTQYF. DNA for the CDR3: TGTGCCAGCAGCCGGGGGGACGGGACCCAGTACTTC.

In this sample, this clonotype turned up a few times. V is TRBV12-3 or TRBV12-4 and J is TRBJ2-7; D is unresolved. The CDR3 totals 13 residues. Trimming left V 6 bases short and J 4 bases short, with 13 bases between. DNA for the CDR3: TGTGCCAGCAGCCCTGACCCCAGGTACGAGCAGTACTTC. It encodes CASSPDPRYEQYF.

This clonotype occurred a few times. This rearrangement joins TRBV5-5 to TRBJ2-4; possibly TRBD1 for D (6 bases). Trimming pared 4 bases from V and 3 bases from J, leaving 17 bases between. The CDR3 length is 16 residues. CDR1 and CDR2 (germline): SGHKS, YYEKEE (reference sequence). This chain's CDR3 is CASSEDSNLGKNIQYF. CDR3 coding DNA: TGTGCCAGCAGCGAGGACAGTAATCTCGGCAAAAACATTCAGTACTTC.

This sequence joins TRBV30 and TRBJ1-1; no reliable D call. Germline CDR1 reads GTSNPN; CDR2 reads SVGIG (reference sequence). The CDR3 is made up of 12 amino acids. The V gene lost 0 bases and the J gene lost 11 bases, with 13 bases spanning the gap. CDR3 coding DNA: TGTGCCTGGAGTGTCGAAACTTTGCATGCTTTCTTT. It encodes CAWSVETLHAFF.

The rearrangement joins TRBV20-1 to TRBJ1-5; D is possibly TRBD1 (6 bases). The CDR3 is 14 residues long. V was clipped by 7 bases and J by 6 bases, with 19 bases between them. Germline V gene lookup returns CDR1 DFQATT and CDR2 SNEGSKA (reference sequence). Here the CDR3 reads CSVSRDTDTQPQHF. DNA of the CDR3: TGCAGTGTCTCCCGGGACACAGACACTCAGCCCCAGCATTTT.

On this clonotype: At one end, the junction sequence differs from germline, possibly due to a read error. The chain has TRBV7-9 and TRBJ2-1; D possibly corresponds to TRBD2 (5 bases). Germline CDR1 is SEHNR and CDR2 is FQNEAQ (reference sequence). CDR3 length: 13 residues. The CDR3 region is CASSYSASIEQFF. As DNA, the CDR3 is TGTGCCAGTTCCTATAGCGCGAGTATTGAGCAATTCTTC.

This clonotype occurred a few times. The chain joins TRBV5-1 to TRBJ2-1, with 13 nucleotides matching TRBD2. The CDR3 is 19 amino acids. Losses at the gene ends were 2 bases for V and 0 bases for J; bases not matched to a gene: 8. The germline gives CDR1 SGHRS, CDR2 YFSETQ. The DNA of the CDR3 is TGCGCCAGCAGCTTCCGGACTAGCGGGGGACTGAGCTCCTACAATGAGCAGTTCTTC. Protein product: CASSFRTSGGLSSYNEQFF.

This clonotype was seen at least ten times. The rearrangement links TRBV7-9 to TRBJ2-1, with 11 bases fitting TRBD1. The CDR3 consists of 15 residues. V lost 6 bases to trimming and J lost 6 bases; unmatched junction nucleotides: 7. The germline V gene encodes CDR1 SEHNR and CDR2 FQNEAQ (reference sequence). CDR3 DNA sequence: TGTGCCAGCAGTCGGACAGGGGGCTTAAGCAATGAGCAGTTCTTC. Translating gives CASSRTGGLSNEQFF.

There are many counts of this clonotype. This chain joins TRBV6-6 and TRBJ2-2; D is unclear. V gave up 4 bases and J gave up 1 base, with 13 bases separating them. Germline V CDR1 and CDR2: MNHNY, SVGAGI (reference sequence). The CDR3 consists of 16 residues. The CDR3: CASSSNRAVNTGELFF. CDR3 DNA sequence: TGTGCCAGCAGTTCCAACCGGGCAGTGAACACCGGGGAGCTGTTTTTT.

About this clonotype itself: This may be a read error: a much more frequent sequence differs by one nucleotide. CDR3 nucleotide sequence: TGTGCCAGCAGCTTGTATGGGGACACTGAAGCTTACTTT. Translation gives CASSLYGDTEAYF. The chain couples TRBV7-7 to TRBJ1-1; D possibly corresponds to TRBD1 (6 bases). The CDR3 is 13 amino acids. CDR1 SSHAT and CDR2 FNYEAQ come from the germline V gene (reference sequence).

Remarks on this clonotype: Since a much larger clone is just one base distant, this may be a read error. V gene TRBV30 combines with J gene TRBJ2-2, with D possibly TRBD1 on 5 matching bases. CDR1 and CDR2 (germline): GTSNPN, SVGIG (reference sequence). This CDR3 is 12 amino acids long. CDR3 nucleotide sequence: TGTGCGGAACAGGAGAACACCGGGGAGCTGTTTTTT. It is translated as CAEQENTGELFF.

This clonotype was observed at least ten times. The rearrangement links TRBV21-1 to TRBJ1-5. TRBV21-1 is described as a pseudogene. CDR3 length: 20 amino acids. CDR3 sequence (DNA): TGTGCCAGCAGCAAAGGGGGTTCGGACTACCCGAATCGCAGCAATCAGCCCCAGCATTTT. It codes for CASSKGGSDYPNRSNQPQHF.

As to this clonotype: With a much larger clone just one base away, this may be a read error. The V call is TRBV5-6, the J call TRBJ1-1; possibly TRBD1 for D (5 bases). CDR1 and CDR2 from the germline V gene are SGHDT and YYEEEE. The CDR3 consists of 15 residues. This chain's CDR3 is CASSLGGGVKTEAFF. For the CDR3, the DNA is TGTGCCAGCAGCTTGGGTGGGGGGGTGAAAACTGAAGCTTTCTTT.

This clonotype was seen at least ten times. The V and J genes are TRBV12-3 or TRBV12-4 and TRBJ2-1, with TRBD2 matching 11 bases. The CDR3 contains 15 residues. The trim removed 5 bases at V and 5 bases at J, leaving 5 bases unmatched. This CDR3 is CASSTGTSGNNEQFF. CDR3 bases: TGTGCCAGCAGTACCGGGACTAGCGGAAACAATGAGCAGTTCTTC.